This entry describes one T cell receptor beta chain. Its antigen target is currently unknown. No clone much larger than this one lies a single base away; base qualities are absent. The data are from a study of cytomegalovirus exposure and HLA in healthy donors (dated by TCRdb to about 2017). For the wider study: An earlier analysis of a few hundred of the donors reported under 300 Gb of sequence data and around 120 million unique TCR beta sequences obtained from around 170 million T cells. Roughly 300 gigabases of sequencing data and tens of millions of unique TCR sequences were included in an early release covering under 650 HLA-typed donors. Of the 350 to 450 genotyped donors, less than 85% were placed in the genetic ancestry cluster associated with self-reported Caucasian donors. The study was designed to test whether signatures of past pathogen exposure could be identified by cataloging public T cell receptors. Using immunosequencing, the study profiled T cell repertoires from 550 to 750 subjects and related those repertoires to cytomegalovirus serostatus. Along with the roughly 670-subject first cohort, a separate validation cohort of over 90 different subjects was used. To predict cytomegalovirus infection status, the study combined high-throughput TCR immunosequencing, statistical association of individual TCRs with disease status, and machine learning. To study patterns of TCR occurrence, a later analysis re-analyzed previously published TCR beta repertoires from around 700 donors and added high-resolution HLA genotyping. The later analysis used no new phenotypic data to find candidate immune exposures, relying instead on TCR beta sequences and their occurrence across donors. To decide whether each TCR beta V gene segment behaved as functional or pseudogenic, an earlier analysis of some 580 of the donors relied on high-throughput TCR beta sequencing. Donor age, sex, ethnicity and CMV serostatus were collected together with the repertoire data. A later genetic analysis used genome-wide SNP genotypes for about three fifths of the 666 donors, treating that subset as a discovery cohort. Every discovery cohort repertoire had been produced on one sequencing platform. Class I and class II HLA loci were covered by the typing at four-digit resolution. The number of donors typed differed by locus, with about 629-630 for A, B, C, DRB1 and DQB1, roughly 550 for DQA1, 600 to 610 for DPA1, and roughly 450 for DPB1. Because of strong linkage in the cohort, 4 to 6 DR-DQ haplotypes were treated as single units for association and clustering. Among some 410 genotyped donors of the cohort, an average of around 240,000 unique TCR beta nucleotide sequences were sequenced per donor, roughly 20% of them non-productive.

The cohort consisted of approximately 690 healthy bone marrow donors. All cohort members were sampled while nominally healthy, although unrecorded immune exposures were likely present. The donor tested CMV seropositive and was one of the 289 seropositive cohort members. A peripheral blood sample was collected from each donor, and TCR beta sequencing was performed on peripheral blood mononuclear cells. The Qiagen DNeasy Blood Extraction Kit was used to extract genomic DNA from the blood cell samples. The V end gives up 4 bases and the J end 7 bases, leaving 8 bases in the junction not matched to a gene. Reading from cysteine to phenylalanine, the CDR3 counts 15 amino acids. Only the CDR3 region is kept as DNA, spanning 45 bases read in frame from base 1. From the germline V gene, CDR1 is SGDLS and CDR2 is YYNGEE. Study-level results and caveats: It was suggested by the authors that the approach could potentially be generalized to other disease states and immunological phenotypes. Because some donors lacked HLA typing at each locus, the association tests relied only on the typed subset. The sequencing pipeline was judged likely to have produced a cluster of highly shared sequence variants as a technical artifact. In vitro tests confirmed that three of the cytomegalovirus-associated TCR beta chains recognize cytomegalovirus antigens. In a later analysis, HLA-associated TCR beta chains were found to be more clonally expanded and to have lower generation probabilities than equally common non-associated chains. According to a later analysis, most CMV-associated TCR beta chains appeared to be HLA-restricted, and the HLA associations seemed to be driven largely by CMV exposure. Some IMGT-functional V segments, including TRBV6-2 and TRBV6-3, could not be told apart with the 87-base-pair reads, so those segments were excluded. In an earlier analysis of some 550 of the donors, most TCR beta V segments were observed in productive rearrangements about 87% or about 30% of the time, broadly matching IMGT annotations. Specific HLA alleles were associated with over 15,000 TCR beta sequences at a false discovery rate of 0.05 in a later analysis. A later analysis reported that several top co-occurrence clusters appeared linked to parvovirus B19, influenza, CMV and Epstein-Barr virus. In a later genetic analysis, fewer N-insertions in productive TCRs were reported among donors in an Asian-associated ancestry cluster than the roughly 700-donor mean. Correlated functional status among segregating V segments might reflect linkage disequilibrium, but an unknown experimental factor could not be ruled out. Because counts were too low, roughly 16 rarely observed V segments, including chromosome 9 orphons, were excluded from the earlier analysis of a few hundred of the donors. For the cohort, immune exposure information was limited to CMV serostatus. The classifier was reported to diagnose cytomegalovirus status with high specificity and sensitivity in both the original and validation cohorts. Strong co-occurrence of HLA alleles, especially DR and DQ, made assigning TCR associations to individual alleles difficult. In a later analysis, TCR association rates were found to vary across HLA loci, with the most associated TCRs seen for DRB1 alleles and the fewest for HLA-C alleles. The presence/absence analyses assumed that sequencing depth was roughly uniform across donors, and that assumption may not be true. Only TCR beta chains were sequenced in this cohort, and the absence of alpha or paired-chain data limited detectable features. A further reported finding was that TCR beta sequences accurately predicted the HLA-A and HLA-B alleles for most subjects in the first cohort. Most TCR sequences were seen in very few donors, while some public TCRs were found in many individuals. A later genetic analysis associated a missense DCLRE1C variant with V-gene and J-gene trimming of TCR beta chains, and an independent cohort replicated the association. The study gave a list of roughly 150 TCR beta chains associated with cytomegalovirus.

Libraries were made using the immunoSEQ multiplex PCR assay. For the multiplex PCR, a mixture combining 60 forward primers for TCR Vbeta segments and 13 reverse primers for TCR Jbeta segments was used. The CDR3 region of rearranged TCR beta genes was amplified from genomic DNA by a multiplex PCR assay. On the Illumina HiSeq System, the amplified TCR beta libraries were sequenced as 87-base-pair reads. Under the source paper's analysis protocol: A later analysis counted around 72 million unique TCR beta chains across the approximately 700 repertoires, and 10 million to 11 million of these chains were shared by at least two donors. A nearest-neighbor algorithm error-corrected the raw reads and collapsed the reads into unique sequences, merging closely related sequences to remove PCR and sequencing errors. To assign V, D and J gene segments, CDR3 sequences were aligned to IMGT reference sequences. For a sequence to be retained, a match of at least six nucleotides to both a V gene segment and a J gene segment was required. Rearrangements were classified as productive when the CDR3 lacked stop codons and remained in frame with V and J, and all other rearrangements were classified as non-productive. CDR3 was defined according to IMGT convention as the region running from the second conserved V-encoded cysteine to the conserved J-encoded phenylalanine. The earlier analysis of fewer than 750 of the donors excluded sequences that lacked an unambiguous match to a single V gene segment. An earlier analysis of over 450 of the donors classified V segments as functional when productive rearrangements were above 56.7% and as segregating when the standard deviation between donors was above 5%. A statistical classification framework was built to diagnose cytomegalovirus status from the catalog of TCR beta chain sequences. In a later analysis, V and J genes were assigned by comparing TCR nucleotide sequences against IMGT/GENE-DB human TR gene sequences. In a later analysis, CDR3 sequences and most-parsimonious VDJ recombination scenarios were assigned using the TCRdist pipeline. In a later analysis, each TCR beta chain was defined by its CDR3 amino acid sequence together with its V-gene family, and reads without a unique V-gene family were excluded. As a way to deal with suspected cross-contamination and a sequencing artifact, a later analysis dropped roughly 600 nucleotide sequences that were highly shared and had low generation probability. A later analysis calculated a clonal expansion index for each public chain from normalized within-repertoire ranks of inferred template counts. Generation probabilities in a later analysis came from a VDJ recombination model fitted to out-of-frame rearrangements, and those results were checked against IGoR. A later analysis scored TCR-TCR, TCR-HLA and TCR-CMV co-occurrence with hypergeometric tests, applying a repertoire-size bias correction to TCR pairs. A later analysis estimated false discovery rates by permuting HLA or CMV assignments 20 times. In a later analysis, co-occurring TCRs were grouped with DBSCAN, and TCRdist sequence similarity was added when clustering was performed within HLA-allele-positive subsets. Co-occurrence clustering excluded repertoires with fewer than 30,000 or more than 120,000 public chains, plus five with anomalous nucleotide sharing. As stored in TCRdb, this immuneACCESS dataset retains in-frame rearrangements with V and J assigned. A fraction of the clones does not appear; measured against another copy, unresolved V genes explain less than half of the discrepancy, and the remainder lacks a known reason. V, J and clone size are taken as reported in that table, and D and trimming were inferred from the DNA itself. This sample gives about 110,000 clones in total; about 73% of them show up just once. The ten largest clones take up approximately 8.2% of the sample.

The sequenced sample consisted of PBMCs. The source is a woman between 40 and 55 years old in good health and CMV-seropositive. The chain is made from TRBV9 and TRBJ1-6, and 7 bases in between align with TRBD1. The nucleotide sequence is TGTGCCAGCAGCCCCTGGGGGACAGAAAATTCACCCCTCCACTTT. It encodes CASSPWGTENSPLHF.